The source of this T cell receptor beta chain is a study of cytomegalovirus exposure and HLA in healthy donors. The CDR3 is 14 residues long. The germline V gene encodes CDR1 GTSNPN and CDR2 SVGIG (reference sequence). The V segment lost 2 bases and the J segment 3 bases; nucleotides outside the gene matches: 4. The PCR contained 60 Vbeta and 13 Jbeta primers. The data were produced by immunoSEQ multiplex PCR, yet TCRdb's version contains in-frame clones alone and is incomplete. Of fewer than 150,000 clones listed, around 85% were seen once; the top ten hold around 3.9%. The source material was PBMCs. The clonotype originates from a man between 40 and 49 years old in good health and CMV-seropositive. The chain employs TRBV30 and TRBJ2-5; 9 nucleotides match TRBD2. The CDR3, as DNA: TGTGCCTGGAGTTTGGGACTAGCAGAAGAGACCCAGTACTTC. Protein: CAWSLGLAEETQYF.